These T cell receptor beta chains were read from a single sample in a study of tumor-infiltrating lymphocytes in primary liver carcinoma. TCRdb re-called the multiplex PCR reads with MiXCR, one entry per CDR3 protein. The sample shows 150,000 to 200,000 distinct CDR3 sequences, 60% of them seen only once. Sequencing was performed on peripheral blood. These receptors were obtained from a middle-aged man with primary liver carcinoma and hepatitis B virus infection. CDR3s include the opening cysteine and the closing phenylalanine or tryptophan. The D gene is left open where the match is weak. Rows may omit the clone size; those that give it use once, few, many or a size class.

>12|-|TRBJ2-7|TRBV5-5|-
TGTGCCAGCAGTTCGCAGAACTACGAGCAGTACTTC
CASSSQNYEQYF
>14|-|TRBJ2-1|TRBV10-3|-
TGTGTCATCAGTGAAAGGGTACAGGGAGATGAGCAGTTCTTC
CVISERVQGDEQFF
>13|once|TRBJ2-7|TRBV11-2|-
TGTGCCAACAACTCAACTAGGAGCTACGAGCAGTACTTC
CANNSTRSYEQYF
>14|-|TRBJ1-1|TRBV2|-
TGTGCCAGAAAGCTACAGGGAACTAACACTGAAGCTTTCTTT
CARKLQGTNTEAFF
>15|many|TRBJ1-1|TRBV11-1|-
TGTGCCAGCAGCCCGAAGCCCTTCGTGAACACTGAAGCTTTCTTT
CASSPKPFVNTEAFF
>13|-|TRBJ2-3|TRBV5-1|-
TGCGCCAGCAGCCCGGGGGCGCCAGATACGCAGTATTTT
CASSPGAPDTQYF
>13|once|TRBJ2-1|TRBV28|-
TGTGCCAGCAGGTCGGGGCAGTACAATGAGCAGTTCTTC
CASRSGQYNEQFF
>12|once|TRBJ2-7|TRBV11-1|-
TGTGCCAGTAGCTTTACCCAATACGAGCAGTGCTTC
CASSFTQYEQCF
>12|once|TRBJ2-3|TRBV29-1|-
TGCATCGTTGAGGAAAAGACAGATACGCAGTATTTT
CIVEEKTDTQYF
>14|-|TRBJ2-2|TRBV28|TRBD1
TGTGCCAGCAGTAGCCGGGACAGGGGGCGGGAGCTGTTTTTT
CASSSRDRGRELFF
>17|many|TRBJ2-7|TRBV11-2|-
TGTGCCAGCAGCCTCACGTGGACGGCAGGGGAGGCCTACGAGCAGTACTTC
CASSLTWTAGEAYEQYF
>16|few|TRBJ2-7|TRBV6-6|TRBD1
TGTGCCAGCAGTTACCCGACAGGGGGTAAGGTTTACGAGCAGTACTTC
CASSYPTGGKVYEQYF
>15|-|TRBJ2-7|TRBV11-2|-
TGTGCCAGCAGCCTATCTATGGGAACATCCTACGAGCAGTACTTC
CASSLSMGTSYEQYF
>13|-|TRBJ2-1|TRBV28|-
TGTGCCAACAGTTATACAGTGACCAATGAGCAGTTCTTC
CANSYTVTNEQFF
>14|-|TRBJ2-5|TRBV6-6|-
TGTGCCAGCAGTTACTCGGATAGTAACAATGAGCAGTACTTC
CASSYSDSNNEQYF
>13|-|TRBJ2-1|TRBV11-2|-
TGTGTCAGCACCTTAAGGACCTTCGCTGAGCAGTTCTTC
CVSTLRTFAEQFF
>16|few|TRBJ2-1|TRBV1|-
TGCACCAGCAGCCACGATTGCGGGAGGGATTACAATGAGCAGTTCTTC
CTSSHDCGRDYNEQFF
>14|many|TRBJ2-2|TRBV6-1|-
TGTGCCAGCAGTGAATTGGGCAACACCGGGGAGCTGTTTTTT
CASSELGNTGELFF
>14|many|TRBJ2-3|TRBV11-2|-
TGTGCCAGCAGCCCATTTCAGCTGCCAGATACGCAGTATTTT
CASSPFQLPDTQYF
>17|many|TRBJ2-7|TRBV11-2|TRBD2
TGTGCCAGCAGCCCCCCCGGACTAGCGGGAAGTTCCTACGAGCAGTACTTC
CASSPPGLAGSSYEQYF
>14|-|TRBJ1-1|TRBV11-2|-
TGTGCCAGCAGCTTCAGAGGGATGTCCGCTGAAGCTTTCTTT
CASSFRGMSAEAFF
>15|-|TRBJ2-3|TRBV12-5|TRBD2
TGTGCTAGTGCCCCCCGCGGGAGGGAGCAAGATACGCAGTATTTT
CASAPRGREQDTQYF
>16|-|TRBJ1-5|TRBV6-1|-
TGTGCCAGCAGTCCCCCGGGGGGAAGGGGCACAGATACGCAGCATTTT
CASSPPGGRGTDTQHF
>15|many|TRBJ2-7|TRBV11-2|TRBD2
TGTGCCAGCAGGCCTACTAGCGGGAGGGCTTACGAGCAGTACTTC
CASRPTSGRAYEQYF
>15|-|TRBJ1-1|TRBV4-1|TRBD1
TGCGCCAGCAGCCGGGGACAGGGGGCGAACGCTGAAGCTTTCTTT
CASSRGQGANAEAFF
>12|few|TRBJ1-6|TRBV12-3/TRBV12-4|-
TGTGCCAGCAGTTTAGACGGTGGACCCCTCCACTTT
CASSLDGGPLHF
>13|many|TRBJ2-7|TRBV11-2|-
TGTGCCACGTCGGGGGCCCTTCCCTACGAGCAGTACTTC
CATSGALPYEQYF
>15|-|TRBJ1-3|TRBV7-9|-
TGTGCCAGCAGCCCTTGGGAGATATCTGGAAACACCATATATTTT
CASSPWEISGNTIYF
>20|-|TRBJ2-5|TRBV28|TRBD1
TGTGCCAGCAGTTACCCGACCTCCCGTATCGCAGGGGGCGACCAAGAGACCCAGTACTTC
CASSYPTSRIAGGDQETQYF
>11|-|TRBJ2-3|TRBV29-1|-
TGCAGCGTTGAAGCCTCAGATACGCAGTATTTT
CSVEASDTQYF
>13|-|TRBJ2-7|TRBV4-2|-
TGCGCCAGCAACCAAGAGGACGGCTACGAGCAGTACTTC
CASNQEDGYEQYF
>15|-|TRBJ2-7|TRBV6-1|-
TGTGCCAGCAGAGCCCCTAGCGATCTCTCCTACGAGCAGTACTTC
CASRAPSDLSYEQYF
>15|-|TRBJ2-7|TRBV7-8|TRBD2
TGTGCCAGCATGAGGACTAGCGGGAACTCCTACGAGCAGTACTTC
CASMRTSGNSYEQYF
>16|-|TRBJ2-1|TRBV11-2|TRBD2
TGTGCCGGCAGCTTGGATATCGGACTAGCCGTGGGTCAGCAATTCTTC
CAGSLDIGLAVGQQFF
>16|few|TRBJ2-1|TRBV4-2|TRBD2
TGTGCCAGCAGCCAAGCCGGGACTAGCGGGAGGGCACTGAGCTTCTTC
CASSQAGTSGRALSFF
>14|-|TRBJ2-7|TRBV11-2|-
TGTGCCAGCAGCCCCCAGGGGCCCCGGTACGAGCAGTACTTC
CASSPQGPRYEQYF
>13|-|TRBJ2-1|TRBV30|-
TGTGCCTGGAGTCCCAGTCTACACAATGAGCAGTTCTTC
CAWSPSLHNEQFF
>15|-|TRBJ2-3|TRBV4-1|TRBD2
TGCGCCAGCAGCCAAGAGCCTAGCGGCATAGATACGCGTTATTTT
CASSQEPSGIDTRYF
>13|-|TRBJ1-2|TRBV12-3/TRBV12-4|-
TGTGCCAGCAGTTTAGACGGAAACTATGGCTACACCTTC
CASSLDGNYGYTF
>15|-|TRBJ1-2|TRBV28|-
TGTGCCAGCAGTTTACCCGGGGGCCCTAACTATGGCTACACCTTC
CASSLPGGPNYGYTF
>15|many|TRBJ2-2|TRBV6-5|-
TGTGCCAGCAGTTACGACAGTTCGAACACCGGGGAGCTGTTTTTT
CASSYDSSNTGELFF